A single sample gave rise to the 8 T cell receptor beta chains below, sequenced in a study of shared clonotypes between healthy human individuals. The naive CD8 subset, CD45RO-negative cells positively selected for CCR7, excluded terminally differentiated effector memory CD45RA+ cells. Repertoires were generated with immunoSEQ multiplex PCR, while TCRdb's copy carries only in-frame clones and drops some. The table shows 760,000 or so clones, with roughly 96% occurring only once. Sequenced material: naive CD8+ T cells sorted from blood. These TCRs come from a man aged 25 to 40 in good health.

The chain couples TRBV4-3 to TRBJ2-1; D is possibly TRBD2 (6 bases). The V end was cut by 1 base, the J end by 0 bases, with 7 bases between. The CDR3 contains 15 residues. Per germline, CDR1 LGHNA and CDR2 YSLEER. CDR3 DNA sequence: TGCGCCAGCAGCCAAGGCGGGGTCTCCTACAATGAGCAGTTCTTC. Its protein product is CASSQGGVSYNEQFF.

The V call is TRBV13, the J call TRBJ2-4; 7 positions match TRBD2. V dropped 5 bases and J dropped 3; count of bases not matched to a gene: 10. Germline lookup yields CDR1 PRHDT and CDR2 FYEKMQ (reference sequence). CDR3 length: 16 amino acids. In nucleotides, the CDR3 is TGTGCCAGCAGCCCGCGGTGGCGGGAGAACAAAAACATTCAGTACTTC. Translated: CASSPRWRENKNIQYF.

The rearrangement links TRBV5-1 to TRBJ2-1; possible D gene TRBD2, 5 bases. Deletions cut 0 bases from V and 8 bases from J, with 15 bases between. The CDR3 runs 15 residues. CDR1 is SGHRS and CDR2 is YFSETQ in the germline V gene. The CDR3 reads CASSLVGPSADEQFF. The CDR3 DNA follows: TGCGCCAGCAGCTTGGTGGGCCCATCAGCGGATGAGCAGTTCTTC.

This sequence joins TRBV7-2 and TRBJ2-3; D is unclear. Trimming left V 5 bases short and J 6 bases short, with 15 bases between. The CDR3 loop spans 14 amino acids. Germline CDR1 SGHTA, CDR2 FQGNSA. The DNA of the CDR3 is TGTGCCAGCAGCCCTTCTCCGAATCCTGATACGCAGTATTTT. This translates into CASSPSPNPDTQYF.

The V call is TRBV7-2, the J call TRBJ2-7; TRBD1 aligns across 7 bases. The germline CDR1 and CDR2 sequences are SGHTA and FQGNSA. The CDR3 runs to 13 residues. Losses at the gene ends were 7 bases for V and 2 bases for J; bases not matched to a gene: 5. Written as DNA, the CDR3 is TGTGCCAGCACCAATACAGGGGCCTACGAGCAGTACTTC. It codes for CASTNTGAYEQYF.

The rearrangement links TRBV15 to TRBJ2-7; TRBD1 matches at 7 bases. The CDR3 is 16 residues long. Germline V lookup: CDR1 LNHNV, CDR2 YYDKDF (reference sequence). The ends lost 0 bases at V and 0 bases at J; junction bases unmatched: 5. The CDR3, as DNA: TGTGCCACCAGCAGAGATTGGGGGACAGCCTCCTACGAGCAGTACTTC. Its translation: CATSRDWGTASYEQYF.

The rearrangement joins TRBV19 to TRBJ2-7; no firm D call. The CDR3 totals 14 residues. Germline lookup yields CDR1 LNHDA and CDR2 SQIVND (reference sequence). The V end lost 9 bases, the J end lost 4 bases, and 19 bases lay between the germline ends. The CDR3 nucleotides read TGTGCCAGGAAGGATTTCTCTAGGTGGTACGAGCAGTACTTC. Translation gives CARKDFSRWYEQYF.

This clone was detected only once. This rearrangement joins TRBV19 to TRBJ1-2; perhaps TRBD1 as D (5 bases). The CDR3 spans 17 residues. Trimming stripped 3 bases from V and 5 bases from J, with 22 bases between. Germline lookup yields CDR1 LNHDA and CDR2 SQIVND (reference sequence). As DNA, the CDR3 is TGTGCCAGTAGTATGGGCCTCGAACGGGGCCAGACATATGGCTACACCTTC. Translating it yields CASSMGLERGQTYGYTF.